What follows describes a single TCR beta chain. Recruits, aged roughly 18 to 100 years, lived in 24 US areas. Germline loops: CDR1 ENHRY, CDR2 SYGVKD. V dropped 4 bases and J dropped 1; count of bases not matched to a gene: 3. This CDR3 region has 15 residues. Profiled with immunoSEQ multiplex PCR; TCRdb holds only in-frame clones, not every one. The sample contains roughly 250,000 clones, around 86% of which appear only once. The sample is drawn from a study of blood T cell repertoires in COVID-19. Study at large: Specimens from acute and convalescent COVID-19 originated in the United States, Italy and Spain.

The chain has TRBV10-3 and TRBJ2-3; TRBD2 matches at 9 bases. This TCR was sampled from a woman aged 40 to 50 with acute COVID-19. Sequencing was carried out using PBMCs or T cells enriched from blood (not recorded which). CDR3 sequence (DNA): TGTGCCATCAGTGGGACTAGCGAGCGCACAGATACGCAGTATTTT. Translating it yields CAISGTSERTDTQYF.